This TCR beta chain is drawn from a study of glioma-infiltrating T cells after dendritic cell vaccination. The primer mix had 60 V beta and 13 J beta primers. Generated by immunoSEQ multiplex PCR, the TCRdb table keeps only in-frame clones and is missing some. The data show 95,000 to 110,000 clones, roughly 76% seen once. Findings of the study overall: Survival was not directly related to TCR clonality in these patients.

A remark on this clone: Its matching antigen is unknown.

The sequencing used blood, collected before dendritic cell vaccination. The sequence came from a human donor with glioblastoma.

The DNA for the CDR3 is TGTGCCAGCAGCTTCGGACTGAACTCTGGAAACACCATATATTTT. It codes for CASSFGLNSGNTIYF. The rearrangement links TRBV7-9 to TRBJ1-3; no reliable D call. This CDR3 has 15 amino acids. V was trimmed by 3 bases and J by 0 bases, leaving 9 bases between them. Germline V gene lookup returns CDR1 SEHNR and CDR2 FQNEAQ (reference sequence).